This TCR beta chain was captured by sequencing in a study of cytomegalovirus exposure and HLA in healthy donors. The PCR used 60 Vbeta and 13 Jbeta primers. Method: immunoSEQ multiplex PCR; TCRdb's copy keeps in-frame clones and lacks some. The profile covers 60,000 to 65,000 clones, with around 87% appearing a single time and over 1.1% taken by the ten largest. Deletions cut 7 bases from V and 5 bases from J, with 11 bases between. Germline loops: CDR1 SGDLS, CDR2 YYNGEE. This CDR3 is built from 12 residues. Findings of the study overall: Of the V segments, some could not be distinguished, including TRBV6-2 and TRBV6-3, and were excluded. After further analysis at a later stage, 17,000 or so TCR beta sequences were associated with HLA alleles at 0.05 false discovery rate. Some public TCRs appeared in many individuals, while most sequences were rare.

This clone was seen a handful of times. What it recognizes is unknown. This TCR came from a man in his late teens or twenties in good health and CMV-seronegative. V and J are TRBV9 and TRBJ2-3; D might be TRBD1 (6 bases). Sequencing used PBMCs. CDR3 coding DNA: TGTGCCAGCGCTCCACAGGGAGATACGCAGTATTTT. This encodes CASAPQGDTQYF.